A selection of T cell receptor beta chains follows, all from one sample in a study of beta chain features in type 1 diabetes. Assay: immunoSEQ multiplex PCR; the TCRdb copy retains only in-frame clones and omits some. The sample holds 600,000 to 650,000 clones, 15% seen once. The sequencing input was naive CD4+ T cells from blood. These receptors were obtained from a man between 18 and 35 years old in good health. The CDR3 runs from the conserved cysteine through the conserved F or W. D genes are given only for firm matches. Clone size, where shown, is once, few, many, or a class for clones that have expanded.

j_call: TRBJ1-4
clone_size: .
d_call: .
v_call: TRBV5-1
cdr3_nt: TGCGCCAGCAGCTTGGAAGGGATAGGTAATGAAAAACTGTTTTTT
cdr3_aa: CASSLEGIGNEKLFF

j_call: TRBJ2-7
clone_size: few
d_call: .
v_call: TRBV5-1
cdr3_nt: TGCGCCAGCAGCGTGGACAGAACCTACGAGCAGTACTTC
cdr3_aa: CASSVDRTYEQYF

j_call: TRBJ2-3
clone_size: few
d_call: TRBD1
v_call: TRBV7-2
cdr3_nt: TGTGCCAGCACCCTTCAGGAGACAGGGACAGATACGCAGTATTTT
cdr3_aa: CASTLQETGTDTQYF

j_call: TRBJ2-6
clone_size: few
d_call: .
v_call: TRBV7-3
cdr3_nt: TGTGCCAGCAGCCGCCCCCAGGCTGGGGCCAACGTCCTGACTTTC
cdr3_aa: CASSRPQAGANVLTF

j_call: TRBJ2-4
clone_size: few
d_call: .
v_call: TRBV20-1
cdr3_nt: TGCAGTGCTATACAGGTCATTCAGTACTTC
cdr3_aa: CSAIQVIQYF

j_call: TRBJ1-6
clone_size: .
d_call: .
v_call: TRBV5-1
cdr3_nt: TGCGCCAGCAGCTTGGATCCAGGGGATAATTCACCCCTCCACTTT
cdr3_aa: CASSLDPGDNSPLHF

j_call: TRBJ2-1
clone_size: few
d_call: TRBD2
v_call: TRBV6-4
cdr3_nt: TGTGCCAGCAGTGACTCATCTAGCGGGGAATACAATGAGCAGTTCTTC
cdr3_aa: CASSDSSSGEYNEQFF

j_call: TRBJ1-5
clone_size: .
d_call: TRBD1
v_call: TRBV27
cdr3_nt: TGTGCCAGCAGTGAAAGACAGGGCCGCGGGCAGCCCCAGCATTTT
cdr3_aa: CASSERQGRGQPQHF

j_call: TRBJ1-2
clone_size: few
d_call: TRBD1
v_call: TRBV4-2
cdr3_nt: TGTGCCAGCAGCCAAGCTTCCTCAGGACAGGGAGGCGTCTATGGCTACACCTTC
cdr3_aa: CASSQASSGQGGVYGYTF

j_call: TRBJ1-2
clone_size: .
d_call: .
v_call: TRBV6-5
cdr3_nt: TGTGCCAGCAGTTACGGCGGGGGCAGGGTGGCCTATGGCTACACCTTC
cdr3_aa: CASSYGGGRVAYGYTF

j_call: TRBJ2-5
clone_size: few
d_call: .
v_call: TRBV12-5
cdr3_nt: TGTGCTAGTGGTTTAGAAGAGACCCAGTACTTC
cdr3_aa: CASGLEETQYF

j_call: TRBJ2-7
clone_size: few
d_call: .
v_call: TRBV11-1
cdr3_nt: TGTGCCAGCAGCTTAACTGGCCTCCTGCTACCCGAATACGAGCAGTACTTC
cdr3_aa: CASSLTGLLLPEYEQYF

j_call: TRBJ2-7
clone_size: few
d_call: TRBD1
v_call: TRBV25-1
cdr3_nt: TGTGCCAGCACAAGTACCGGGACAGGAAGCTACGAGCAGTACTTC
cdr3_aa: CASTSTGTGSYEQYF

j_call: TRBJ2-5
clone_size: .
d_call: .
v_call: TRBV28
cdr3_nt: TGTGCCAGCAGGCGGGCCGGGGACCAGTACTTC
cdr3_aa: CASRRAGDQYF

j_call: TRBJ2-7
clone_size: few
d_call: .
v_call: TRBV4-2
cdr3_nt: TGTGCCAGCAGCCTTCCAGGCTACGAGCAGTACTTC
cdr3_aa: CASSLPGYEQYF

j_call: TRBJ1-2
clone_size: .
d_call: .
v_call: TRBV19
cdr3_nt: TGTGCCAGTAGTACCGCGGCCAGTTTCTATGGCTACACCTTC
cdr3_aa: CASSTAASFYGYTF

j_call: TRBJ1-1
clone_size: few
d_call: .
v_call: TRBV18
cdr3_nt: TGTGCCAGCTCTCTCAGTGGGAACACTGAAGCTTTCTTT
cdr3_aa: CASSLSGNTEAFF

j_call: TRBJ1-3
clone_size: few
d_call: .
v_call: TRBV9
cdr3_nt: TGTGCCAGCAGCGTAGACAGCTCTGGAAACACCATATATTTT
cdr3_aa: CASSVDSSGNTIYF

j_call: TRBJ1-5
clone_size: .
d_call: .
v_call: TRBV7-9
cdr3_nt: TGTGCCAGCAGCTTAGTATCTTTAGGACAGATCTTTAGCAATCAGCCCCAGCATTTT
cdr3_aa: CASSLVSLGQIFSNQPQHF

j_call: TRBJ2-2
clone_size: few
d_call: .
v_call: TRBV5-1
cdr3_nt: TGCGCCAGCAGCGAGGACAGTCCGAACACCGGGGAGCTGTTTTTT
cdr3_aa: CASSEDSPNTGELFF

j_call: TRBJ1-4
clone_size: .
d_call: .
v_call: TRBV15
cdr3_nt: TGTGCCACCAGCAGAGGACGGTCCGACGAAAAACTGTTTTTT
cdr3_aa: CATSRGRSDEKLFF

j_call: TRBJ2-1
clone_size: few
d_call: .
v_call: TRBV6-5
cdr3_nt: TGTGCCAGCAGTACGAACAATGAGCAGTTCTTC
cdr3_aa: CASSTNNEQFF

j_call: TRBJ1-3
clone_size: .
d_call: .
v_call: TRBV4-1
cdr3_nt: TGCGCCAGCAGCCACCCCGCCAGGGACTCTGGAAACACCATATATTTT
cdr3_aa: CASSHPARDSGNTIYF

j_call: TRBJ1-2
clone_size: .
d_call: .
v_call: TRBV11-1
cdr3_nt: TGTGCCAGCAGCTTAGCCCCCTCAATGACCCGCTATGGCTACACCTTC
cdr3_aa: CASSLAPSMTRYGYTF

j_call: TRBJ2-1
clone_size: few
d_call: .
v_call: TRBV9
cdr3_nt: TGTGCCAGCAGCGCGCGGACAGCGACTTCCTACAATGAGCAGTTCTTC
cdr3_aa: CASSARTATSYNEQFF

j_call: TRBJ2-1
clone_size: few
d_call: TRBD1
v_call: TRBV5-1
cdr3_nt: TGCGCCAGCAGCTTGGGACAGGGGGCCCCCAATGAGCAGTTCTTC
cdr3_aa: CASSLGQGAPNEQFF

j_call: TRBJ2-7
clone_size: .
d_call: .
v_call: TRBV29-1
cdr3_nt: TGCAGCGTTGTCGGTGATAGGGCTGGGCAGTACTTC
cdr3_aa: CSVVGDRAGQYF

j_call: TRBJ1-2
clone_size: few
d_call: .
v_call: TRBV6-6
cdr3_nt: TGTGCCAGCAGTTCCCCGGATGGCTACACCTTC
cdr3_aa: CASSSPDGYTF

j_call: TRBJ2-1
clone_size: .
d_call: TRBD1
v_call: TRBV9
cdr3_nt: TGTGCCAGCAGCGTAGATGGGACAGGGGTCAATGAGCAGTTCTTC
cdr3_aa: CASSVDGTGVNEQFF

j_call: TRBJ1-1
clone_size: .
d_call: .
v_call: TRBV18
cdr3_nt: TGTGCCAGCTCACCCACCACTTCGTGGGTCCCCGAAGCTTTCTTT
cdr3_aa: CASSPTTSWVPEAFF

j_call: TRBJ2-3
clone_size: .
d_call: .
v_call: TRBV5-6
cdr3_nt: TGTGCCAGCAGCTTGGACGCAGATACGCAGTATTTT
cdr3_aa: CASSLDADTQYF

j_call: TRBJ2-7
clone_size: .
d_call: TRBD1
v_call: TRBV5-6
cdr3_nt: TGTGCCAGCAGCGAACGGGACAGGGCCGAGCAGTACTTC
cdr3_aa: CASSERDRAEQYF

j_call: TRBJ2-1
clone_size: few
d_call: .
v_call: TRBV2
cdr3_nt: TGTGCCAGCAGTGGGTACACTGAGCAGTTCTTC
cdr3_aa: CASSGYTEQFF

j_call: TRBJ2-6
clone_size: .
d_call: .
v_call: TRBV4-2
cdr3_nt: TGTGCCAGCAGCCAAGTAGGACTCCAACAAGGGGCCAACGTCCTGACTTTC
cdr3_aa: CASSQVGLQQGANVLTF

j_call: TRBJ1-1
clone_size: few
d_call: .
v_call: TRBV14
cdr3_nt: TGTGCCAGCAGCCACTCAGGGGCCATGAACACTGAAGCTTTCTTT
cdr3_aa: CASSHSGAMNTEAFF

j_call: TRBJ2-7
clone_size: few
d_call: .
v_call: TRBV4-2
cdr3_nt: TGTGCCAGCAGCCTCGACTCGATGGCTACCTACGAGCAGTACTTC
cdr3_aa: CASSLDSMATYEQYF

j_call: TRBJ2-3
clone_size: .
d_call: TRBD1
v_call: TRBV6-5
cdr3_nt: TGTGCCAGCAGTCCCGGACAGGCCAGCACAGATACGCAGTATTTT
cdr3_aa: CASSPGQASTDTQYF

j_call: TRBJ1-2
clone_size: .
d_call: .
v_call: TRBV30
cdr3_nt: TGTGCCTGGAGTGGAGGAACTTCGGGCTATGGCTACACCTTC
cdr3_aa: CAWSGGTSGYGYTF

j_call: TRBJ2-7
clone_size: few
d_call: TRBD1
v_call: TRBV5-4
cdr3_nt: TGTGCCAGCAGCTCCCCGGGACAGGGGGCTGCCGAGCAGTACTTC
cdr3_aa: CASSSPGQGAAEQYF

j_call: TRBJ1-1
clone_size: .
d_call: .
v_call: TRBV27
cdr3_nt: TGTGCCAGCAGTTTCCCCCCGGACAGAGTCGGCAGGGTTTTCTTT
cdr3_aa: CASSFPPDRVGRVFF

j_call: TRBJ1-1
clone_size: .
d_call: .
v_call: TRBV15
cdr3_nt: TGTGCCACCAGCAGAGATCCCCAGGGCACTGAAGCTTTCTTT
cdr3_aa: CATSRDPQGTEAFF

j_call: TRBJ1-4
clone_size: few
d_call: .
v_call: TRBV5-1
cdr3_nt: TGCGCCAGCAGCTTGGCGGGGTCAACTAATGAAAAACTGTTTTTT
cdr3_aa: CASSLAGSTNEKLFF

j_call: TRBJ1-1
clone_size: .
d_call: .
v_call: TRBV13
cdr3_nt: TGTGCCAGCAGCTCTCTCTTGAACACTGAAGCTTTCTTT
cdr3_aa: CASSSLLNTEAFF

j_call: TRBJ2-2
clone_size: .
d_call: .
v_call: TRBV7-2
cdr3_nt: TGTGCCAGCAGCTTAGGACGTGGGATTACCGGGGAGCTGTTTTTT
cdr3_aa: CASSLGRGITGELFF